Ten or more counts support the clone carrying this TCR beta chain. The antigen is unknown. V lost 5 bases and J 0 bases, leaving 5 bases between the germline ends. Germline V gives CDR1 SGHTA, CDR2 FQGNSA. The CDR3 has 13 residues. This entry belongs to a study of T cell repertoires in cytomegalovirus infection. Overall study context: Public TCR beta signatures indicated both CMV infection and matching HLA type.

TCRdb itself ran the reads through MiXCR, one entry per CDR3 protein. The sample has about 180,000 distinct CDR3 sequences; 13% to 15% are singletons. Whole-study results and caveats: The ex vivo response was dominated by HLA-C-restricted CMV-specific TCR beta clonotypes. CMV carriers with the relevant HLA were identified by cumulative public TCR beta family frequency.

Sequenced: PBMCs. The chain joins TRBV7-2 to TRBJ2-1; D uncertain. The TCR sequence derives from a human donor in good health (CMV status not recorded). Some clones in this sample may be carry-over from other donors' samples. The CDR3 DNA follows: TGTGCCAGCAGCCCACCCTCCTACAATGAGCAGTTCTTC. This encodes CASSPPSYNEQFF.